A selection of T cell receptor beta chains follows, all from one sample in a study of metastatic and nonmetastatic thyroid tumors. MiXCR reprocessed the PCR reads for TCRdb. The data contain several thousand clones, roughly 28% of them singletons. Sample: adjacent normal tissue. These receptors were obtained from a female donor with papillary thyroid cancer or a benign thyroid nodule (not recorded which). Some clones in this sample may be carry-over from other donors' samples. CDR3s leave out the opening cysteine and the closing phenylalanine or tryptophan. Each record gives: J gene, V gene, CDR3 protein.

>TRBJ2-1|TRBV20-1
SARDHSSYNEQF
>TRBJ1-2|TRBV6-1
ASTVTGGYGYT
>TRBJ1-6|TRBV15
ATNMWTTRNSPLH
>TRBJ2-7|TRBV6-1
ASRQPGGKQY
>TRBJ2-1|TRBV6-5
ASSYGTVNEQF
>TRBJ1-2|TRBV2
ASRGRGYGYT
>TRBJ1-1|TRBV6-1
ASRFMRGMNSYAF
>TRBJ2-7|TRBV6-1
ASGPLVAGGAYYEQY
>TRBJ1-2|TRBV19
ASSIRAAPGGYT
>TRBJ2-2|TRBV2
ASRLPGIFTGELF
>TRBJ2-3|TRBV6-1
ASTRAGATDTQY
>TRBJ2-1|TRBV4-2
ASSDPSGANNEQF
>TRBJ2-7|TRBV5-4
ASSLAGLSSYEQY
>TRBJ1-6|TRBV6-1
ASSPRGGSYNSPLH
>TRBJ1-2|TRBV9
ASSVVPGQNYGYT
>TRBJ2-7|TRBV27
ASSTSDRLHEQY
>TRBJ2-7|TRBV28
ASSMAGEGDYEQY
>TRBJ2-7|TRBV28
ASSPGTGFGEQY
>TRBJ2-1|TRBV27
ASRSGGAQNEQF
>TRBJ2-7|TRBV5-1
ASSPGGPLSYEQY
>TRBJ2-3|TRBV5-1
ASSLVLAGGTDTQY
>TRBJ2-1|TRBV6-1
ASSEIVYVHEEL
>TRBJ2-5|TRBV9
ASSPGLAGGGRVQETQY
>TRBJ2-7|TRBV4-1
ASSQGGAPGYEQY
>TRBJ1-1|TRBV28
ASRPPQVSGEAF
>TRBJ2-1|TRBV6-1
ASSEASGAFNEQF
>TRBJ1-1|TRBV29-1
SVEGGQQYEAF
>TRBJ2-2|TRBV30
AWSVTGTGTSTGELF
>TRBJ2-7|TRBV12-3/TRBV12-4
ASSPTGGEQY
>TRBJ2-1|TRBV15
ATSTRRANEQF
>TRBJ2-1|TRBV28
ASSLPPRGLGNNEQF
>TRBJ2-1|TRBV5-1
ASSLPEAGGPHNEQF
>TRBJ2-6|TRBV30
ARRAGQPDSGANVLT
>TRBJ2-2|TRBV5-1
ASSPQAGLGELF
>TRBJ1-1|TRBV2
ASSETAGEVTEAF
>TRBJ2-7|TRBV28
ASSQTGQNEQY
>TRBJ2-1|TRBV5-1
ASSLELAGGKDEQF
>TRBJ2-3|TRBV20-1
SARDPRGTESQY
>TRBJ2-7|TRBV6-1
ASSEPAGAAYEQY
>TRBJ2-7|TRBV5-1
ASSWGQGARGFYEQY
>TRBJ2-3|TRBV7-9
ASSLAQGRDTQY
>TRBJ1-6|TRBV5-1
ASSSHRDRGDSPLH
>TRBJ1-5|TRBV6-2/TRBV6-3
ASSYSKGYQPQH
>TRBJ2-7|TRBV4-1
ASSPGEGLNSYEQY
>TRBJ2-7|TRBV6-1
ASRDRDWDEQY
>TRBJ2-1|TRBV4-3
ASSPDRGPHNEQF
>TRBJ2-1|TRBV7-8
ASSLEGTSGINEQF
>TRBJ1-5|TRBV5-6
ASSLGTGPQPQH
>TRBJ1-6|TRBV12-3/TRBV12-4
ASSLEGGLH
>TRBJ1-5|TRBV18
ASSQGREPQH
>TRBJ1-3|TRBV2
AIPGTGETGNTIY